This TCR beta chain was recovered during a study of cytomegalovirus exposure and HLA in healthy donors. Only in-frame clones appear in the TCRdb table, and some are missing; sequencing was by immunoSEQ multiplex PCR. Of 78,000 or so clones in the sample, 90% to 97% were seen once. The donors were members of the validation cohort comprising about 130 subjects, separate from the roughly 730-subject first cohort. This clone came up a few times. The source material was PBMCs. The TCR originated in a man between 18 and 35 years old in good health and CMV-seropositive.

This chain's CDR3 is CSVPNLAGGNHEQFF. As DNA, the CDR3 is TGCAGCGTTCCCAATCTAGCGGGAGGGAACCATGAGCAGTTCTTC. This chain connects TRBV29-1 to TRBJ2-1, with 12 bases fitting TRBD2. The germline gives CDR1 SQVTM, CDR2 ANQGSEA. V trimming: 5 bases; J trimming: 8 bases; junction bases outside the gene matches: 10. CDR3 length equals 15 residues.